This TCR beta chain was found in a study of blood T cell repertoires in COVID-19 (TCRdb year 2020). Study-wide context: Collaborator samples came from the United States, Italy and Spain and covered acute and convalescent phases of COVID-19. The samples were drawn from two sources: the first 160 participants of the ongoing ImmuneRACE study, and 950 to 1,500 subjects contributed by 6 global collaborators. Where available, HLA class I and class II types were obtained from metadata supplied by the sample provider rather than from assay-based typing. Subjects who had been exposed to COVID-19, were actively infected with it, or had recovered from it provided the deeply sampled blood TCRbeta repertoires that made up the dataset. The sample metadata nearly always contained a de-identified subject ID, COVID-19 status, age in years and sex. The prospective study material was composed of cDNA or gDNA derived from T cells, B-cell-depleted T cells, or PBMCs. The repertoires were made available in a free public database intended to serve as a resource for research on the immune response to SARS-CoV-2. What the work shows at the level of the full study, not this receptor alone: How much clinical and demographic metadata was included differed by source and by participant, and the metadata was provided uncurated.

The immunoSEQ Assay, a bias-controlled multiplex PCR, was used to amplify TCRbeta CDR3 regions from genomic DNA. As for the original processing: The number of nucleated cells in each sample was estimated from the amplification of reference gene primers within the assay. To quantify the absolute abundance of each unique TCRbeta CDR3 rearrangement, sequence reads were collapsed and filtered. For each sample, productive Simpson clonality was calculated as the square root of Simpson's diversity index across productive rearrangements. TCRdb took over this immuneACCESS table, retaining in-frame rearrangements with V and J assigned. Such tables are incomplete; in checked studies, under half of the missing clones stem from an unresolved V gene, and the remainder is unexplained. The V and J calls and the clone size are those of that table, but D and trimming were determined from the DNA. In all, the sample holds roughly 170,000 clones, and approximately 81% of those were seen once. The ten biggest clones cover 5.4% of the sample.

A word on this clone: The antigen it binds to is not known. Base qualities are missing; no much larger clone stands one base away.

V is cut back by 9 bases and J by 9 bases, with 7 bases in the junction unmatched. The CDR3, from cysteine to phenylalanine, totals 13 residues. Solely the CDR3 DNA is kept, with 39 bases framed from the first base. CDR1 and CDR2, per the germline V gene (reference sequence), are MNHNY and SVGAGI. One collaborating source in Seattle enrolled patients while the patients were actively infected and followed the patients over time throughout the course of disease. Collaborating institutions collected whole blood in K2EDTA tubes following their own protocols. For TCRbeta analysis, collaborators shipped samples in one of three forms: frozen whole blood, isolated PBMCs, or DNA extracted from either of those sample types.

This sequence originates from a woman aged 45-60 years with COVID-19, enrolled during active disease. Sequencing was carried out using peripheral blood. Here the chain combines TRBV6-6 and TRBJ2-1; TRBD2 fits 11 bases in the junction. The DNA is as follows: TGTGCCAGTATTAGCGGGGGGGTTGGTGAGCAGTTCTTC. This sequence encodes CASISGGVGEQFF.